The next 30 T cell receptor beta chains were all read from a single sample in a study of OX40 agonist ivuxolimab in advanced cancers. Receptor libraries were prepared by the immunoSEQ multiplex PCR assay. TCRdb carries this immuneACCESS record with in-frame sequences only. Its versions omit some clonotypes, under half of them owing to an unresolved V gene in the studies checked, with the rest unexplained. The sample data list about 59,000 clones, and about 87% of these were observed just once. The top ten clonotypes cover roughly 2% of the sample. The specimen was CD4+ or CD8+ T cells sorted from blood, collected in a trial of the OX40 agonist ivuxolimab. Every receptor here comes from an adult with an advanced solid tumor such as melanoma, head and neck, liver or kidney cancer.

V usage is TRBV2 and J usage is TRBJ2-7; maybe TRBD1 (5 bases). Trimming left V 7 bases short and J 6 bases short, with 13 bases between. The CDR3 has 12 amino acids. The germline gives CDR1 SNHLY, CDR2 FYNNEI. The CDR3 is CASTSDIREQYF. The CDR3 DNA reads TGTGCCAGCACCTCGGACATCCGCGAGCAGTACTTC.

V gene TRBV6-4 combines with J gene TRBJ2-3, with D unclear. V dropped 2 bases and J dropped 6 bases, with 9 bases sitting between them. This CDR3 is built from 13 residues. Germline CDR1 is MRHNA and CDR2 is SNTAGT. CDR3 bases: TGTGCCAGCAGTGACACCAAGACGGATACGCAGTATTTT. This encodes CASSDTKTDTQYF.

In DNA form, the CDR3 reads TGTGCCAGCAGCCCGACTAGCGGGGGGGTGTATACCGGGGAGCTGTTTTTT. It is translated as CASSPTSGGVYTGELFF. V usage is TRBV7-3 and J usage is TRBJ2-2; 14 bases line up with TRBD2. V was pared by 5 bases and J by 5 bases, with 7 bases of the junction left unmatched. The germline V gene encodes CDR1 SGHTA and CDR2 FQGTGA. This CDR3 comprises 17 residues.

The CDR3 nucleotides read TGTGCCAGTTGGACACCCCAAGAGACCCAGTACTTC. As protein: CASWTPQETQYF. The J gene is TRBJ2-5, the V gene TRBV28, with a tentative D call TRBD1 (5 bases). The CDR3 spans 12 residues. Trimming shortened V by 9 bases and J by 1 base, and 9 bases separated the two germline ends. CDR1 is MDHEN and CDR2 is SYDVKM in the germline V gene.

The chain uses TRBV7-9 and TRBJ2-1; D is possibly TRBD1 (6 bases). Germline V gene data show CDR1 as SEHNR and CDR2 as FQNEAQ (reference sequence). The CDR3 loop spans 19 amino acids. Deletions cut 5 bases from V and 0 bases from J, with 23 bases between. CDR3 sequence: CASSLHTYERGSSYNEQFF. The DNA for the CDR3 is TGTGCCAGCAGCCTGCACACCTACGAAAGGGGGAGCTCCTACAATGAGCAGTTCTTC.

The rearrangement uses TRBV11-3 and TRBJ2-6; D unclear. The CDR3 totals 18 residues. Looked up from germline, CDR1 is SGHNT and CDR2 is YENEEA. Trimming stripped 5 bases from V and 5 bases from J, with 22 bases between. The CDR3 loop is CASSTPISRQSRANVLTF. For the CDR3, the DNA is TGTGCCAGCAGCACCCCGATATCTCGACAAAGTCGGGCCAACGTCCTGACTTTC.

The chain has TRBV19 and TRBJ2-7; 8 nucleotides agree with TRBD1. The CDR3 is made up of 14 amino acids. The J segment lost 2 bases and the V segment lost 5 bases, leaving 5 bases of the junction unmatched. Per germline, CDR1 LNHDA and CDR2 SQIVND (reference sequence). CDR3 amino acids: CASSGPGQAYEQYF. The CDR3 nucleotides read TGTGCCAGTAGTGGACCGGGACAGGCCTACGAGCAGTACTTC.

The chain is built from TRBV5-1 and TRBJ2-5; TRBD2 matches at 7 bases. The CDR3 contains 16 residues. The germline CDR1 and CDR2 sequences are SGHRS and YFSETQ. V was pared by 3 bases and J by 2 bases, with 10 bases of the junction left unmatched. CDR3 sequence (DNA): TGCGCCAGCAGCTATCAGGGAGGGCTGGTACAAGAGACCCAGTACTTC. This translates into CASSYQGGLVQETQYF.

The sample holds a few counts of this clone. V usage is TRBV10-1 and J usage is TRBJ2-1, with 9 bases identical to TRBD2. Germline CDR1 reads WNHNN; CDR2 reads SYGVQD (reference sequence). This CDR3 spans 14 amino acids. The junction had 7 bases not matched to a gene; V was cut back by 6 bases and J by 7 bases. For the CDR3, the DNA is TGCGCCAGCAGCCCTGCGCTAGCGGGAAATGAGCAGTTCTTC. It codes for CASSPALAGNEQFF.

The rearrangement uses TRBV11-3 and TRBJ1-1; D ambiguous. The CDR3 length is 13 residues. The V gene's germline CDR1 is SGHNT and CDR2 YENEEA. Trimming removed 5 bases from V and 0 bases from J, with 7 bases in between. The CDR3 sequence is CASSPNMNTEAFF. The DNA for the CDR3 is TGTGCCAGCAGCCCGAACATGAACACTGAAGCTTTCTTT.

V gene TRBV25-1 combines with J gene TRBJ2-7; D is undetermined. The germline V gene encodes CDR1 MGHDK and CDR2 SYGVNS. The V and J ends lost 0 bases and 6 bases respectively, with 6 bases between them. The CDR3 has 12 amino acids. The CDR3 bases are TGTGCCAGCAGTGAATACGGCTTCGAGCAGTACTTC. Residues: CASSEYGFEQYF.

The V call is TRBV30, the J call TRBJ2-7; 10 bases align to TRBD1. CDR3 size: 13 residues. V was pared by 3 bases and J by 3 bases, with 2 bases of the junction left unmatched. Germline CDR1 is GTSNPN and CDR2 is SVGIG (reference sequence). For the CDR3, the DNA is TGTGCCTGGAGACGGGACAGGGGCTACGAGCAGTACTTC. Amino acid sequence: CAWRRDRGYEQYF.

The V and J genes are TRBV2 and TRBJ2-2, with 8 bases matching TRBD1. The CDR3 is made up of 15 amino acids. V lost 4 bases and J lost 7; bases outside the gene matches: 8. CDR1 is SNHLY, CDR2 FYNNEI, per germline. The DNA for the CDR3 is TGTGCCAGCAGTGGAACAGGGGGTAGGATCGGGGAGCTGTTTTTT. This gives the protein CASSGTGGRIGELFF. Full variable domain (missing parts from reference TRBV2 and TRBJ2-2): EPEVTQTPSHQVTQMGQEVILRCVPISNHLYFYWYRQILGQKVEFLVSFYNNEISEKSEIFDDQFSVERPDGSNFTLKIRSTKLEDSAMYFCASSGTGGRIGELFFGEGSRLTVL.

This chain uses TRBV10-3 with TRBJ1-2; weak D call: TRBD1 (6 bases). Germline V gene sequence: CDR1 ENHRY, CDR2 SYGVKD. Trimming left V 0 bases short and J 8 bases short, with 13 bases between. The CDR3 consists of 14 residues. DNA for the CDR3: TGTGCCATCAGTGAGTCAGGGGGGACGATCGGCTACACCTTC. Translated: CAISESGGTIGYTF.

This chain's CDR3 is CASSVAPAGGGNTIYF. The CDR3 DNA reads as TGTGCCAGCAGCGTAGCTCCGGCTGGGGGAGGAAACACCATATATTTT. The V call is TRBV9, the J call TRBJ1-3, with D possibly TRBD1 on 5 matching bases. This CDR3 spans 16 amino acids. Between the trimmed V and J ends, which lost 0 bases and 4 bases, there was a span of 14 bases. The germline V gene encodes CDR1 SGDLS and CDR2 YYNGEE.

This clone was recorded only once. The chain carries TRBV2 and TRBJ2-3; D gene unclear. Trimming stripped 5 bases from V and 4 bases from J, with 4 bases between. The CDR3 spans 11 residues. Germline lookup yields CDR1 SNHLY and CDR2 FYNNEI. In DNA, the CDR3 is TGTGCCAGCAGTACTCCAGATACGCAGTATTTT. Translating gives CASSTPDTQYF.

The V call is TRBV19, the J call TRBJ1-5; TRBD1 might be the D (6 bases). Germline loops: CDR1 LNHDA, CDR2 SQIVND (reference sequence). This CDR3 region has 18 residues. Trimming took 0 bases from V and 4 from J, leaving 19 bases between them. Here the CDR3 DNA reads TGTGCCAGTAGTATAGATAGGGAGGCACAGGGATCAAATCAGCCCCAGCATTTT. It codes for CASSIDREAQGSNQPQHF.

This clone was detected a few times. The chain recombines TRBV28 with TRBJ1-1, with 9 bases lining up with TRBD1. Germline values: CDR1 MDHEN, CDR2 SYDVKM. Germline trimming cut 6 bases from V and 11 bases from J; bases unmatched to any gene: 4. CDR3 size: 11 residues. The CDR3 DNA is TGTGCCAGCAGGGGACAGGGTGCGGCTTTCTTT. This codes for CASRGQGAAFF. The whole variable domain, filled in from reference TRBV28 and TRBJ1-1, reads DVKVTQSSRYLVKRTGEKVFLECVQDMDHENMFWYRQDPGLGLRLIYFSYDVKMKEKGDIPEGYSVSREKKERFSLILESASTNQTSMYLCASRGQGAAFFGQGTRLTVV.

The CDR3 here is CASSYGLGTTEAFF. CDR3 nucleotide sequence: TGTGCCAGCAGTTACGGGCTGGGGACCACTGAAGCTTTCTTT. The V call is TRBV6-6, the J call TRBJ1-1; perhaps TRBD1 as D (5 bases). Germline V gene data show CDR1 as MNHNY and CDR2 as SVGAGI (reference sequence). The CDR3 is 14 residues long. Trimming took off 2 bases at V and 4 bases at J, with 11 bases between the two ends.

The V and J genes are TRBV7-2 and TRBJ1-5; no reliable D call. Germline CDR1 reads SGHTA; CDR2 reads FQGNSA. The V gene lost 1 base and the J gene lost 9 bases, with 16 bases spanning the gap. The CDR3 covers 15 residues. CDR3 loop: CASSLEANGVWPQHF. The CDR3 nucleotides are TGTGCCAGCAGCTTAGAGGCTAATGGAGTGTGGCCCCAGCATTTT.

The gene calls are TRBV4-1 and TRBJ2-2, with 8 bases lining up with TRBD1. The V gene's germline CDR1 is MGHRA and CDR2 YSYEKL. The CDR3 is made up of 16 amino acids. The V gene end was trimmed by 5 bases and the J gene end by 1 base; junction bases not matched to a gene: 6. The CDR3 is CASSTRQGLNTGELFF. CDR3 DNA sequence: TGCGCCAGCAGCACCCGACAGGGGTTGAACACCGGGGAGCTGTTTTTT.

This clone has only a few counts. The genes are TRBV6-5 and TRBJ1-3; possibly TRBD1 for D (5 bases). Germline V gives CDR1 MNHEY, CDR2 SVGAGI. The CDR3 contains 15 residues. Trimming left V 2 bases short and J 4 bases short, with 12 bases between. For the CDR3, the DNA is TGTGCCAGCAGTTACGGGGGGACGGCGGGAAACACCATATATTTT. As protein: CASSYGGTAGNTIYF.

Only a few counts were recorded for this clone. V usage is TRBV4-3 and J usage is TRBJ1-4; 7 bases align to TRBD1. The CDR3 has 18 residues. The germline CDR1 and CDR2 sequences are LGHNA and YSLEER. J was trimmed by 7 bases and V by 0 bases; bases with no gene match: 14. CDR3 in amino acids: CASSQDMKRGRNFEKLFF. The CDR3 DNA sequence: TGCGCCAGCAGCCAAGATATGAAAAGGGGGCGCAACTTTGAAAAACTGTTTTTT.

A few counts support this clone. The chain uses TRBV19 and TRBJ2-5; no firm D call. Per germline, CDR1 LNHDA and CDR2 SQIVND (reference sequence). The CDR3 consists of 13 residues. The V gene lost 3 bases and the J gene lost 2 bases, with 7 bases spanning the gap. The CDR3 region is CASSITLQETQYF. The CDR3 nucleotides are TGTGCCAGTAGTATTACCCTTCAAGAGACCCAGTACTTC.

The chain uses TRBV28 and TRBJ2-7, with D possibly TRBD2 on 5 matching bases. The CDR3 is 15 amino acids. V dropped 6 bases and J dropped 8 bases, with 23 bases sitting between them. The germline V gene encodes CDR1 MDHEN and CDR2 SYDVKM. The CDR3 sequence: CASSEPGNVFVQQYF. CDR3 sequence (DNA): TGTGCCAGCAGCGAGCCGGGAAACGTTTTTGTCCAGCAGTACTTC.

The gene calls are TRBV19 and TRBJ2-5; tentatively, D is TRBD1 (5 bases). The germline V gene has CDR1 LNHDA and CDR2 SQIVND (reference sequence). V shed 3 bases and J shed 4 bases, with 15 bases lying between them. There are 15 residues in the CDR3. In DNA, the CDR3 is TGTGCCAGTAGTATGGGTCAGGGAAGGACAGAGACCCAGTACTTC. This codes for CASSMGQGRTETQYF.

The chain has TRBV9 and TRBJ2-7, with D perhaps matching TRBD1 (6 bases). Germline values: CDR1 SGDLS, CDR2 YYNGEE. Trimming took 4 bases from V and 5 from J, leaving 19 bases between them. The CDR3 totals 15 residues. This chain's CDR3 is CASSLRDMGNHEQYF. CDR3 nucleotide sequence: TGTGCCAGCAGCTTACGGGACATGGGGAACCACGAGCAGTACTTC.

The V and J genes are TRBV30 and TRBJ2-2; the D is unclear. The germline V gene encodes CDR1 GTSNPN and CDR2 SVGIG (reference sequence). V was trimmed by 4 bases and J by 2 bases, leaving 14 bases between them. This CDR3 spans 15 amino acids. The CDR3 loop is CAWTSRGFNTGELFF. The CDR3, as DNA: TGTGCCTGGACCTCCCGTGGGTTTAACACCGGGGAGCTGTTTTTT.

The chain links TRBV18 to TRBJ1-4; TRBD1 agrees at 9 bases. The CDR3 runs 15 residues. Trimming took 2 bases from V and 7 from J; bases not matched to a gene: 5. Germline V gene data show CDR1 as KGHSH and CDR2 as LQKENI. Written as DNA, the CDR3 is TGTGCCAGCTCACCAACGGGACAGGGAAGTGAAAAACTGTTTTTT. Amino acid sequence: CASSPTGQGSEKLFF.

V and J are TRBV27 and TRBJ1-4; D is perhaps TRBD1 (6 bases). The CDR3 runs to 14 residues. The germline CDR1 and CDR2 sequences are MNHEY and SMNVEV (reference sequence). V lost 6 bases to trimming and J lost 7 bases, with 15 bases between them. The CDR3 protein is CASRKPGAGEKLFF. DNA of the CDR3: TGTGCCAGCAGAAAACCGGGGGCCGGTGAAAAACTGTTTTTT.